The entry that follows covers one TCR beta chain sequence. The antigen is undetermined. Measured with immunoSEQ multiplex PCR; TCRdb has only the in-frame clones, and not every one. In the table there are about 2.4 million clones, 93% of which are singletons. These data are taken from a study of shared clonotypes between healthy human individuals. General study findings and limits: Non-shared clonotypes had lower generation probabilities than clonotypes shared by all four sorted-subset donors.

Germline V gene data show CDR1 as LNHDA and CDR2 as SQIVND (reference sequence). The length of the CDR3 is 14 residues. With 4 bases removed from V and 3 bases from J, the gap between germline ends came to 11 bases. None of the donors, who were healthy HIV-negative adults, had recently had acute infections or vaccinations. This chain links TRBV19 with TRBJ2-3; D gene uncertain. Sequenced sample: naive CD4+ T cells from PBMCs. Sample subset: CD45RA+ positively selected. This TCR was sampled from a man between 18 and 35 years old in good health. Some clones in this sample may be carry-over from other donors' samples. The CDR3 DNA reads TGTGCCAGTAGTAGGGCAGGACCGACAGATACGCAGTATTTT. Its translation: CASSRAGPTDTQYF.